The 16 T cell receptor beta chains below were found in one sample sequenced in a study of early T cells in non-severe SARS-CoV-2 infection. One entry per CDR3 protein, called by TCRdb with MiXCR from the 5' RACE reads. The table shows tens of thousands of distinct CDR3 sequences, with roughly 8.8% occurring only once. Sequencing input: whole blood. These receptors were collected from an adult who was a healthcare worker with PCR-confirmed SARS-CoV-2 infection or an uninfected control (not recorded which).

This clonotype has at least ten counts. This sequence joins TRBV12-3 or TRBV12-4 and TRBJ1-1; D gene unclear. The CDR3 consists of 13 residues. V was cut by 0 bases and J by 6 bases, with 8 bases left in between. The CDR3 spells CASSLARVAEAFF. The DNA for the CDR3 is TGTGCCAGCAGTTTAGCGCGGGTCGCTGAAGCTTTCTTT.

This clonotype was seen once. This chain uses TRBV5-1 with TRBJ1-2, with 7 bases fitting TRBD1. V was clipped by 0 bases and J by 6 bases; unmatched bases: 8. The CDR3 has 15 amino acids. Germline V lookup: CDR1 SGHRS, CDR2 YFSETQ. The CDR3 reads CASSLDSTGRNGYTF. The CDR3 DNA follows: TGCGCCAGCAGCTTGGACTCGACAGGGAGGAATGGCTACACCTTC.

Turning to this clonotype: A junction end diverges from the germline sequence, so it may reflect a read error. This sequence joins TRBV4-1 and TRBJ2-5; possible D gene TRBD2, 6 bases. This CDR3 spans 15 amino acids. Germline V gene sequence: CDR1 MGHRA, CDR2 YSYEKL. The CDR3 bases are TGCGCCAGCAACCAACCAACTAGCTTGCAAGAGACCCAGTACTTC. Translating gives CASNQPTSLQETQYF.

This clonotype showed up many times. The V call is TRBV24-1, the J call TRBJ2-1; 15 bases are shared with TRBD2. This CDR3 region has 19 residues. After removal of 5 bases from V and 2 bases from J, the junction contained 9 bases not matched to a gene. CDR1 is KGHDR, CDR2 SFDVKD, per germline. The CDR3 DNA sequence: TGTGCCACCAGTGGTAAGCCGGGACTAGCGGGGGGAGCCTACAATGAGCAGTTCTTC. It yields the protein CATSGKPGLAGGAYNEQFF.

This clonotype was seen a few times. This CDR3 is CATQSLQGYGYTF. Written as DNA, the CDR3 is TGTGCCACCCAGTCCCTACAGGGTTATGGCTACACCTTC. The V gene is TRBV6-1, the J gene TRBJ1-2; D might be TRBD1 (6 bases). The V and J ends lost 10 bases and 5 bases respectively, with 17 bases between them. This CDR3 spans 13 amino acids. Germline CDR1 and CDR2: MNHNS and SASEGT.

This clonotype was seen a handful of times. The rearrangement links TRBV12-3 or TRBV12-4 to TRBJ1-1; D may be TRBD1 (6 bases). This CDR3 is built from 12 residues. Trimming shortened V by 3 bases and J by 11 bases, and 13 bases separated the two germline ends. CDR3 in DNA: TGTGCCAGCAGTTTTGGGGGCGTCATGGCTTTCTTT. Amino acids: CASSFGGVMAFF.

This clonotype was counted only a few times. The chain carries TRBV12-3 or TRBV12-4 and TRBJ1-2; D gene ambiguous. This CDR3 spans 12 amino acids. With 3 bases removed from V and 4 bases from J, the gap between germline ends came to 6 bases. CDR3 amino acids: CASSLSFYGYTF. The CDR3 bases are TGTGCCAGCAGTTTGAGTTTCTATGGCTACACCTTC.

The chain employs TRBV3-1 and TRBJ1-5; weak D call: TRBD1 (5 bases). The CDR3 is made up of 15 amino acids. Germline V gives CDR1 LGHDT, CDR2 YNNKEL (reference sequence). Trimming took 3 bases from V and 6 from J, leaving 15 bases between them. Here the CDR3 DNA reads TGTGCCAGCAGCCACGGACACAAAGGCACTCAGCCCCAGCATTTT. Translated: CASSHGHKGTQPQHF.

CDR3: CATSSGRTVKEEKLFF. The CDR3 DNA reads TGTGCCACCAGCAGTGGACGGACGGTTAAGGAAGAAAAACTGTTTTTT. The V and J genes are TRBV15 and TRBJ1-4; D not certain. Trimming removed 3 bases from V and 8 bases from J, with 19 bases in between. Germline values: CDR1 LNHNV, CDR2 YYDKDF (reference sequence). The length of the CDR3 is 16 residues. The whole variable domain, filled in from reference TRBV15 and TRBJ1-4, reads DAMVIQNPRYQVTQFGKPVTLSCSQTLNHNVMYWYQQKSSQAPKLLFHYYDKDFNNEADTPDNFQSRRPNTSFCFLDIRSPGLGDTAMYLCATSSGRTVKEEKLFFGSGTQLSVL.

This clonotype appeared a few times. The genes are TRBV7-9 and TRBJ2-3; either TRBD1 or TRBD2 may supply D (5 bases each). Germline V gene sequence: CDR1 SEHNR, CDR2 FQNEAQ (reference sequence). The V and J ends lost 5 bases and 2 bases respectively, with 14 bases between them. This CDR3 is 15 amino acids long. In DNA, the CDR3 is TGTGCCAGCAGCAGTCGGGACGGCTACACAGATACGCAGTATTTT. Protein product: CASSSRDGYTDTQYF.

The CDR3 reads CASSSEGVRNTEAFF. In DNA form, the CDR3 reads TGTGCCAGCAGTTCTGAGGGGGTCCGTAACACTGAAGCTTTCTTT. V and J are TRBV12-3 or TRBV12-4 and TRBJ1-1; D is perhaps TRBD1 (6 bases). V was pared by 4 bases and J by 2 bases, with 14 bases between. This CDR3 has 15 residues.

V gene TRBV3-1 combines with J gene TRBJ2-1, with 9 bases fitting TRBD2. The CDR3 has 18 amino acids. Trimming at V came to 1 base and at J to 2 bases, leaving 9 bases not matched to a gene. Looked up from germline, CDR1 is LGHDT and CDR2 is YNNKEL (reference sequence). CDR3 nucleotide sequence: TGTGCCAGCAGCCAAGGGATCGGCGGGGGGGCAACCTACAATGAGCAGTTCTTC. The encoded protein is CASSQGIGGGATYNEQFF.

The chain is built from TRBV5-1 and TRBJ2-2; TRBD1 might be the D (5 bases). V gave up 0 bases and J gave up 8 bases, with 11 bases separating them. The CDR3 is 14 amino acids. Germline V CDR1 and CDR2: SGHRS, YFSETQ. This CDR3 reads CASSLALRAGELFF. The CDR3 DNA follows: TGCGCCAGCAGCTTGGCCCTCAGGGCAGGGGAGCTGTTTTTT. Drawing the rest from reference TRBV5-1 and TRBJ2-2, the complete variable domain is KAGVTQTPRYLIKTRGQQVTLSCSPISGHRSVSWYQQTPGQGLQFLFEYFSETQRNKGNFPGRFSGRQFSNSRSEMNVSTLELGDSALYLCASSLALRAGELFFGEGSRLTVL.

This clonotype showed up just a few times. The rearrangement links TRBV7-8 to TRBJ2-3; TRBD2 aligns across 15 bases. This CDR3 spans 17 amino acids. The J segment lost 6 bases and the V segment lost 2 bases, leaving 6 bases of the junction unmatched. The germline V gene has CDR1 SGHVS and CDR2 FQNEAQ. CDR3 residues: CASSLPGLAGGVDTQYF. Here the CDR3 DNA reads TGTGCCAGCAGCTTACCGGGACTAGCGGGGGGCGTGGATACGCAGTATTTT.

This rearrangement joins TRBV20-1 to TRBJ2-3, with D unclear. The CDR3 runs 14 residues. V lost 1 base, J lost 4 bases, and 12 bases lay in between. The germline V gene has CDR1 DFQATT and CDR2 SNEGSKA (reference sequence). The CDR3 DNA is TGCAGTGCTAGAGTCCCTGGGAAAGCAGATACGCAGTATTTT. It yields the protein CSARVPGKADTQYF.

This clonotype has only a few counts. V and J are TRBV5-1 and TRBJ1-2; D might be TRBD1 (6 bases). V was cut by 4 bases and J by 2 bases, with 15 bases left in between. Germline-derived CDR1 and CDR2 are SGHRS and YFSETQ. The CDR3 spans 15 residues. Here the CDR3 reads CASSPTGTPNYGYTF. For the CDR3, the DNA is TGCGCCAGCAGCCCAACCGGGACACCCAACTATGGCTACACCTTC.